This T cell receptor beta chain is from a study of blood T cell repertoires in COVID-19 (dated by TCRdb to the early 2020s). With regard to the full study: The collaborator samples originated in the United States, Italy and Spain and spanned the acute and convalescent phases of COVID-19. A freely available public database, intended as a resource for researchers studying the immune response to SARS-CoV-2, is where the repertoires were released. Samples came from the ongoing ImmuneRACE study (first 160 participants) plus 1,254 subjects from 6 global collaborators. HLA class I and class II types, where available, came from metadata supplied by the sample provider rather than from assay-based typing. The dataset comprised deeply sampled blood TCRbeta repertoires from subjects exposed to, actively infected with, or recovered from COVID-19. A de-identified subject ID, COVID-19 status, age in years and sex were almost always included in the sample metadata. The prospective study material was composed of cDNA or gDNA derived from T cells, B-cell-depleted T cells, or PBMCs. Study-wide conclusions, independent of this receptor: The quantity of clinical and demographic metadata differed by source and by participant and was supplied without curation.

Taken from the germline V gene, the CDR1 and CDR2 loops are MDHEN and SYDVKM. Relative to germline, V is 6 bases shorter and J is 1 base shorter, with 12 bases between their ends. CDR3 length: 15 amino acids, cysteine to phenylalanine. Only the CDR3 DNA is retained, 45 bases long and in frame from the first base. The immunoSEQ Assay, a bias-controlled multiplex PCR, was used to amplify TCRbeta CDR3 regions from genomic DNA. Per the source publication's procedure: Within the assay, amplification of reference gene primers was used to estimate how many nucleated cells each sample contained. To quantify the absolute abundance of each unique TCRbeta CDR3 rearrangement, sequence reads were collapsed and filtered. For each sample, productive Simpson clonality was calculated as the square root of Simpson's diversity index over productive rearrangements. The table was pulled from immuneACCESS by TCRdb, which kept in-frame rearrangements only. Such tables lose some clones; where checked, under half of the loss comes from unresolved V genes, and the rest has no known cause. For V, J and clone size, that table is used; D and trimming come from the DNA. Recorded for this sample are roughly 56,000 clones; 80% to 90% of them occurred a single time. The ten top clones hold roughly 43% of the sample.

Note on this clone: Its antigen has not been determined. Per-base qualities were not stored, and no clone one base away is much larger.

One collaborating source in Seattle enrolled patients while the patients were actively infected and followed the patients over time throughout the course of disease. Collaborating institutions collected whole blood in K2EDTA tubes following their own protocols. Collaborator samples were shipped for TCRbeta analysis as frozen whole blood, isolated PBMCs, or DNA extracted from either sample type. Sequenced sample: peripheral blood. This receptor was taken from a woman in her sixties with COVID-19, enrolled during active disease. This sequence uses TRBV28 and TRBJ2-2; TRBD1 might be the D gene, on 6 matching bases. Here the CDR3 is given as CASSQGWGNTGELFF. In nucleotides, the sequence is TGTGCCAGCAGCCAGGGGTGGGGGAACACCGGGGAGCTGTTTTTT.